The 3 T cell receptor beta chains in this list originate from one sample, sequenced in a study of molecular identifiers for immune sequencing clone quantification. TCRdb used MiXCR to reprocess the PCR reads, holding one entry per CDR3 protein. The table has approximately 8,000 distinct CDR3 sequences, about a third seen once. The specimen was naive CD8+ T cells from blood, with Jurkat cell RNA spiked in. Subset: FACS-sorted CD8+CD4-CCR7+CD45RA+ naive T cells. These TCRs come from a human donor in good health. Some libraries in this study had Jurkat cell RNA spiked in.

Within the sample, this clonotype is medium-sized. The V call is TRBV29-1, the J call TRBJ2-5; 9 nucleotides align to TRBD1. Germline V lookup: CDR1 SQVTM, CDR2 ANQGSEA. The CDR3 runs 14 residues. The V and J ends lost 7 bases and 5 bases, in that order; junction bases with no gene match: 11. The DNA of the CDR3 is TGCAGCGCTGGACTACAGGGGGCGTGGGAGACCCAGTACTTC. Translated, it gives CSAGLQGAWETQYF.

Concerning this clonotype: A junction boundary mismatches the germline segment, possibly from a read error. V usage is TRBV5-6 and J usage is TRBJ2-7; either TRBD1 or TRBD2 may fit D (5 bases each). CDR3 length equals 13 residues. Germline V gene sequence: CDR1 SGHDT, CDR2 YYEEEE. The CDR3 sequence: CASSPGRNYGQYF. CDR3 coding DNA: TGTGCCAGCAGCCCGGGACGGAACTACGGGCAGTACTTC.

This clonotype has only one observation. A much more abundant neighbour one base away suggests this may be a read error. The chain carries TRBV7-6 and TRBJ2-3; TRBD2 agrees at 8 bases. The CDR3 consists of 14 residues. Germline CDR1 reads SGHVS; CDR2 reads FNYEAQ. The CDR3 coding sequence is TGTGCCTGCAGCTTTATAGCGGGGACAGATACGCAGTATTTT. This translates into CACSFIAGTDTQYF.